This T cell receptor beta chain was profiled in a study of blood T cell repertoires in COVID-19. CDR1 is MDHEN and CDR2 is SYDVKM in the germline V gene. Trimming removed 10 bases at V and 10 bases at J, with 19 bases between. The CDR3 runs 12 residues. Produced via immunoSEQ multiplex PCR; TCRdb's table is partial and in-frame only. The sample contains about 190,000 clones, over 80% of which appear only once. The chain has TRBV28 and TRBJ1-1; D gene uncertain. The receptor's source is a woman in her sixties or seventies with COVID-19, enrolled during active disease. The specimen sequenced was peripheral blood. The CDR3 nucleotides read TGTGCCACCAACCTTTCAGGCTTAAGAGCTTTCTTT. Its translation is CATNLSGLRAFF.